This TCR beta chain was profiled in a study of cytomegalovirus exposure and HLA in healthy donors. The primer mix had 60 Vbeta and 13 Jbeta primers. Here immunoSEQ multiplex PCR was the method, and the copy in TCRdb shows in-frame clones only, minus some. The sample records about 80,000 clones, 62% being singletons. V was cut by 2 bases and J by 1 base, with 7 bases left in between. This CDR3 has 14 amino acids. Germline CDR1 reads MNHEY; CDR2 reads SMNVEV (reference sequence). The chain links TRBV27 to TRBJ2-3, with unresolved D. This TCR derives from a male donor in good health and CMV-seropositive. The sequencing sample was made of PBMCs. CDR3 region: CASSLEYGTDTQYF. CDR3 DNA sequence: TGTGCCAGCAGTTTAGAGTATGGCACAGATACGCAGTATTTT.